The sequence of this T cell receptor beta chain was determined in a study of blood T cell repertoires in COVID-19. Turning to the study itself: From the United States, Italy and Spain came samples of acute and convalescent COVID-19. T cells, B-cell-depleted T cells, or PBMCs provided the cDNA or gDNA that served as material.

The CDR3 totals 16 residues. V was pared by 6 bases and J by 10 bases, with 15 bases of the junction left unmatched. Germline CDR1 and CDR2: MGHRA and YSYEKL. How the authors handled the data: Nucleated cell number was recorded as an estimate derived from reference gene primer amplification. Assay: immunoSEQ multiplex PCR; the TCRdb copy retains only in-frame clones and omits some. V and J calls and clone size are as listed in that table; D and trimming were resolved from the DNA. The sample lists 300,000 or so clones, about 83% seen once, with approximately 1.3% in the top ten. This TCR came from a woman in her forties or fifties with acute or convalescent COVID-19. The chain has TRBV4-1 and TRBJ1-4, with 9 bases that match TRBD1. Sequenced input: peripheral blood. The CDR3 region is CASSRPSPGQGTKLFF. DNA of the CDR3: TGCGCCAGCAGTCGCCCTTCGCCGGGACAGGGCACAAAACTGTTTTTT.